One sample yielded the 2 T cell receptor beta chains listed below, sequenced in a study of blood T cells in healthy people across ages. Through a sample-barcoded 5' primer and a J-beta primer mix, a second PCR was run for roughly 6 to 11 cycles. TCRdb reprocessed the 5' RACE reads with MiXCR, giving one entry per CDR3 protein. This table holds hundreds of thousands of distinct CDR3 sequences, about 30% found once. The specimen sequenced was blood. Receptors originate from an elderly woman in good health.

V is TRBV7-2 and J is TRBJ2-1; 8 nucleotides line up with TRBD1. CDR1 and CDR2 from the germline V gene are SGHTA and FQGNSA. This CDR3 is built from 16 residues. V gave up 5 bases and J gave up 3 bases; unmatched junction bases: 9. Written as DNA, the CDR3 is TGTGCCAGCAGCACGCGTGGACAGGGATTCTACAATGAGCAGTTCTTC. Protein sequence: CASSTRGQGFYNEQFF.

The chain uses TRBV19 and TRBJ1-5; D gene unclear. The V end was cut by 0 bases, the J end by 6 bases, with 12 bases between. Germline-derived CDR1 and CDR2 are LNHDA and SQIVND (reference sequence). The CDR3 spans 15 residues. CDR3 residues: CASSIEGSGVQPQHF. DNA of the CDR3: TGTGCCAGTAGTATAGAGGGGAGCGGTGTTCAGCCCCAGCATTTT.